This T cell receptor (beta chain) stems from a study of T cell repertoires in cytomegalovirus infection. TCRdb analysed the reads with MiXCR anew, one entry per CDR3 protein. The sample includes 900,000 to 950,000 distinct CDR3 sequences, about a third of them seen just once. Germline V CDR1 and CDR2: MNHEY, SMNVEV (reference sequence). The length of the CDR3 is 15 residues. With 2 bases removed from V and 0 bases from J, the gap between germline ends came to 8 bases. Many counts were recorded for this clonotype. As yet, its antigen is unknown. The receptor was derived from a human donor in good health (CMV status not recorded). Some clones in this sample may be carry-over from other donors' samples. J is TRBJ2-1 and V is TRBV27, with D maybe TRBD1 (6 bases). The source was cultured CD8+ T cells from PBMCs, collected from culture after CMV antigen stimulation. The CDR3 protein is CASSLGGSSYNEQFF. The DNA of the CDR3 is TGTGCCAGCAGTTTAGGGGGCAGCTCCTACAATGAGCAGTTCTTC.